One and the same sample provided the 31 T cell receptor beta chains below, sequenced in a study of blood T cell repertoires in COVID-19. Repertoires were generated with immunoSEQ multiplex PCR, while TCRdb's copy carries only in-frame clones and drops some. The sample carries 27,000 or so clones, 88% recorded once. Sequencing used peripheral blood. The receptors were gathered from a woman between 50 and 59 years old with active COVID-19.

The chain couples TRBV20-1 to TRBJ2-3, with no clear D. The ends were cut back, 3 bases at V and 0 bases at J, with 10 bases in the middle. The CDR3 is 14 residues long. CDR1 and CDR2 (germline): DFQATT, SNEGSKA (reference sequence). The CDR3 DNA reads TGCAGTGCTAGTGGCGTTGCTAGCACAGATACGCAGTATTTT. It yields the protein CSASGVASTDTQYF.

The rearrangement joins TRBV25-1 to TRBJ1-2; TRBD1 matches at 12 bases. Per germline, CDR1 MGHDK and CDR2 SYGVNS. The CDR3 is 17 residues long. Germline trimming cut 7 bases from V and 2 bases from J; bases unmatched to any gene: 11. CDR3: CASTAGTGGLSNYGYTF. The CDR3, as DNA: TGTGCCAGCACCGCCGGGACAGGGGGCCTATCCAACTATGGCTACACCTTC.

This sequence joins TRBV10-3 and TRBJ1-5, with D unresolved. The germline V gene encodes CDR1 ENHRY and CDR2 SYGVKD. V lost 3 bases, J lost 4 bases, and 4 bases lay in between. The CDR3 spans 12 residues. The CDR3 coding sequence is TGTGCCATCAGTGACGGGAATCAGCCCCAGCATTTT. It specifies CAISDGNQPQHF.

The CDR3 DNA sequence: TGTGCCAGTAGTAGCGGACTCTCCTACAATGAGCAGTTCTTC. This translates into CASSSGLSYNEQFF. J is TRBJ2-1 and V is TRBV19; D is possibly TRBD2 (5 bases). The CDR3 extends over 14 amino acids. Trimming stripped 4 bases from V and 0 bases from J, with 7 bases between. The germline V gene has CDR1 LNHDA and CDR2 SQIVND (reference sequence).

This clone was detected a few times. The rearrangement links TRBV5-4 to TRBJ1-6, with no clear D. V was trimmed by 0 bases and J by 5 bases, leaving 6 bases between them. The CDR3 has 14 residues. The germline V gene encodes CDR1 SGHNT and CDR2 YYREEE (reference sequence). CDR3 coding DNA: TGTGCCAGCAGCTTGGGACAAGATAATTCACCCCTCCACTTT. Translating it yields CASSLGQDNSPLHF.

This clone showed up just a few times. J is TRBJ1-2 and V is TRBV5-4; 9 bases are a match to TRBD1. CDR1 and CDR2 (germline): SGHNT, YYREEE (reference sequence). The CDR3 covers 16 residues. Germline trimming cut 2 bases from V and 8 bases from J; bases unmatched to any gene: 13. CDR3 sequence: CASSLQGAPGVRGYTF. The CDR3 nucleotides are TGTGCCAGCAGCTTACAGGGGGCCCCCGGGGTGAGGGGCTACACCTTC.

The chain links TRBV6-5 to TRBJ1-2, with 7 bases aligning to TRBD1. There are 13 residues in the CDR3. Trimming removed 6 bases from V and 3 bases from J; junction bases left unmatched: 4. CDR1 is MNHEY, CDR2 SVGAGI, per germline. The CDR3 nucleotides read TGTGCCAGCAGAACTGACAGGGACTATGGCTACACCTTC. Translated, it gives CASRTDRDYGYTF.

This sequence joins TRBV5-8 and TRBJ2-2; 8 positions match TRBD1. The CDR3 consists of 13 residues. Germline lookup yields CDR1 SGHTS and CDR2 YDEGEE. V was pared by 3 bases and J by 7 bases, with 2 bases of the junction left unmatched. The CDR3, as DNA: TGTGCCAGCAGCTGGACAGGGCACGGGGAGCTGTTTTTT. Translated: CASSWTGHGELFF.

Note on this clone: Other DNA sequences in this specimen translate into the identical CDR3. The V gene is TRBV18, the J gene TRBJ2-3; 13 bases are shared with TRBD2. The trim removed 3 bases at V and 4 bases at J, leaving 1 base unmatched. Germline V gives CDR1 KGHSH, CDR2 LQKENI. CDR3 length equals 15 residues. In nucleotides, the CDR3 is TGTGCCAGCTCACCCGGACTAGCGGGAGCAGATACGCAGTATTTT. Amino acid sequence: CASSPGLAGADTQYF.

This clone has only a few counts. V is TRBV18 and J is TRBJ2-7, with D perhaps TRBD1 (5 bases). V gave up 4 bases and J gave up 6 bases, with 10 bases separating them. The germline V gene has CDR1 KGHSH and CDR2 LQKENI. The CDR3 consists of 12 residues. The CDR3 region has the DNA TGTGCCAGCTCACTCCAGGGCTTCGAGCAGTACTTC. Translated: CASSLQGFEQYF.

The rearrangement joins TRBV3-1 (or the pseudogene TRBV3-2) to TRBJ2-1; TRBD2 aligns across 12 bases. The V gene's germline CDR1 is LGHDT and CDR2 YNNKEL (reference sequence). The CDR3 covers 16 residues. Trimming removed 3 bases from V and 10 bases from J; junction bases left unmatched: 10. CDR3 residues: CASSQGPGLAGNEQFF. The CDR3 DNA sequence: TGTGCCAGCAGCCAGGGGCCGGGACTAGCGGGTAACGAGCAGTTCTTC.

This chain connects TRBV6-5 to TRBJ1-1; D possibly corresponds to TRBD1 (5 bases). Germline CDR1 and CDR2: MNHEY and SVGAGI. V lost 5 bases and J lost 4, with 14 bases in between. This CDR3 region has 14 residues. The CDR3 DNA is TGTGCCAGCAGTCCCCCTTCCAGGGCCACTGAAGCTTTCTTT. Its protein product is CASSPPSRATEAFF.

The chain recombines TRBV5-1 with TRBJ2-7; perhaps TRBD2 as D (6 bases). The V end lost 7 bases, the J end lost 0 bases, and 14 bases lay between the germline ends. CDR3 length equals 14 residues. The germline V gene encodes CDR1 SGHRS and CDR2 YFSETQ. The CDR3 DNA reads as TGCGCCAGCTCAGCAGTAGCGGACTCCTACGAGCAGTACTTC. It specifies CASSAVADSYEQYF.

V usage is TRBV6-1 and J usage is TRBJ1-3, with TRBD1 identical over 11 bases. V shed 8 bases, J shed 1 base, and the junction held 7 bases outside the gene matches. Germline lookup yields CDR1 MNHNS and CDR2 SASEGT. This CDR3 spans 16 amino acids. In DNA, the CDR3 is TGTGCCAGCGGTGGACAGGGGGCAATTTCTGGAAACACCATATATTTT. Encoded protein: CASGGQGAISGNTIYF.

This chain links TRBV6-6 with TRBJ1-6; D is unresolved. Trimming shortened V by 8 bases and J by 8 bases, and 10 bases separated the two germline ends. The CDR3 runs 12 residues. The germline CDR1 and CDR2 sequences are MNHNY and SVGAGI (reference sequence). CDR3: CASGTVDSPLHF. In DNA, the CDR3 is TGTGCCAGCGGAACAGTGGATTCACCCCTCCACTTT.

The chain is built from TRBV5-1 and TRBJ1-1; no clear D. Germline CDR1 SGHRS, CDR2 YFSETQ. V lost 2 bases to trimming and J lost 0 bases, with 5 bases between them. The CDR3 runs 13 residues. The CDR3 loop is CASSFNMNTEAFF. The CDR3 DNA sequence: TGCGCCAGCAGCTTTAATATGAACACTGAAGCTTTCTTT.

The CDR3 DNA sequence: TGTGCCAGCAGGCCAAGCGGGCTAATCACCGGGGAGCTGTTTTTT. Translating gives CASRPSGLITGELFF. The chain couples TRBV6-5 to TRBJ2-2; TRBD2 is a possible D gene (6 bases). The length of the CDR3 is 15 residues. Germline V CDR1 and CDR2: MNHEY, SVGAGI. The ends were cut back, 6 bases at V and 4 bases at J, with 15 bases in the middle.

The J gene is TRBJ2-4, the V gene TRBV7-8; TRBD2 matches 9 bases. With V trimmed by 6 bases and J by 0 bases, 6 bases remained unmatched. This CDR3 spans 16 amino acids. Per the germline V gene, CDR1 is SGHVS and CDR2 is FQNEAQ. CDR3 DNA: TGTGCCAGCAGTTTTAGCGGGGGATTAGCCAAAAACATTCAGTACTTC. This translates into CASSFSGGLAKNIQYF.

This sequence joins TRBV9 and TRBJ2-3, with a weak D call TRBD2 (5 bases). The CDR3 is 17 amino acids. Germline V gives CDR1 SGDLS, CDR2 YYNGEE. V was clipped by 4 bases and J by 4 bases, with 22 bases between them. The CDR3 protein is CASSSRSGEGRADTQYF. CDR3 sequence (DNA): TGTGCCAGCAGCAGTAGGAGTGGAGAGGGTAGGGCAGATACGCAGTATTTT.

This chain connects TRBV7-2 to TRBJ1-1; 7 bases agree with TRBD1. The CDR3 sequence is 13 residues long. Germline V gene sequence: CDR1 SGHTA, CDR2 FQGNSA. The V segment lost 5 bases and the J segment 5 bases; nucleotides outside the gene matches: 5. CDR3 sequence: CASSHRGGTEAFF. CDR3 bases: TGTGCCAGCAGCCACAGGGGTGGTACTGAAGCTTTCTTT.

The chain employs TRBV5-1 and TRBJ1-4; TRBD1 matches 8 bases. Germline CDR1 SGHRS, CDR2 YFSETQ. After removal of 2 bases from V and 8 bases from J, the junction contained 8 bases not matched to a gene. CDR3 size: 15 residues. CDR3 bases: TGCGCCAGCAGCTTAAAGACAGGGGTAGGGGAAAAACTGTTTTTT. Its protein is CASSLKTGVGEKLFF.

The rearrangement joins TRBV12-3 or TRBV12-4 to TRBJ1-1; no firm D call. This CDR3 is built from 12 residues. The V end lost 5 bases, the J end lost 6 bases, and 10 bases lay between the germline ends. The CDR3 spells CASSQYSAEAFF. CDR3 sequence (DNA): TGTGCCAGCAGTCAATACAGTGCTGAAGCTTTCTTT.

The CDR3 DNA reads as TGTGCCACCAGTGATTCAAGGACAGGGATCAACACCGGGGAGCTGTTTTTT. Its protein product is CATSDSRTGINTGELFF. The chain joins TRBV24-1 to TRBJ2-2; 8 bases agree with TRBD1. The CDR3 runs 17 residues. V lost 2 bases to trimming and J lost 2 bases; unmatched junction nucleotides: 6. Germline loops: CDR1 KGHDR, CDR2 SFDVKD.

The chain is built from TRBV7-8 and TRBJ1-5, with TRBD1 matching over 8 bases. The CDR3 length is 15 residues. CDR1 is SGHVS, CDR2 FQNEAQ, per germline. The junction had 5 bases not matched to a gene; V was cut back by 1 base and J by 6 bases. The CDR3 spells CASSLETGVPQPQHF. In nucleotides, the CDR3 is TGTGCCAGCAGCTTAGAGACAGGGGTCCCTCAGCCCCAGCATTTT.

This clone was observed a single time. The rearrangement uses TRBV3-1 (or the pseudogene TRBV3-2) and TRBJ2-1; maybe TRBD1 (6 bases). This CDR3 has 14 amino acids. Germline assignment: CDR1 LGHDT and CDR2 YNNKEL (reference sequence). Deletions cut 1 base from V and 6 bases from J, with 10 bases between. The DNA for the CDR3 is TGTGCCAGCAGCCAAGGGGGGACAACCAATGAGCAGTTCTTC. Residues: CASSQGGTTNEQFF.

The gene calls are TRBV2 and TRBJ1-5, with D possibly matching TRBD1 (5 bases). This CDR3 region has 17 residues. Germline V gives CDR1 SNHLY, CDR2 FYNNEI. With 4 bases removed from V and 2 bases from J, the gap between germline ends came to 18 bases. This CDR3 is CASSVMPSLRGNQPQHF. Here the CDR3 DNA reads TGTGCCAGCAGTGTTATGCCCAGCCTCAGGGGCAATCAGCCCCAGCATTTT.

The V and J genes are TRBV15 and TRBJ2-3; unclear D gene. V was pared by 0 bases and J by 5 bases, with 9 bases between. Germline lookup yields CDR1 LNHNV and CDR2 YYDKDF (reference sequence). The CDR3 length is 14 residues. This chain's CDR3 is CATSRDFGGDTQYF. The CDR3 coding sequence is TGTGCCACCAGCAGAGATTTTGGCGGAGATACGCAGTATTTT.

The CDR3 DNA reads as TGTGCCAGCAGCTTGGCCCTAGCGGGAATCAACAATGAGCAGTTCTTC. Translation: CASSLALAGINNEQFF. The rearrangement joins TRBV5-6 to TRBJ2-1; TRBD2 matches at 9 bases. V lost 0 bases to trimming and J lost 5 bases; unmatched junction nucleotides: 6. CDR3 length: 16 amino acids. Germline V lookup: CDR1 SGHDT, CDR2 YYEEEE.

For this clone: The junction differs from germline at one of its ends, possibly a read error. In nucleotides, the CDR3 is TGTGCCAGCTCTCCACTTCCGCCGGGACAGAGGGATGGCTACACCTTC. It encodes CASSPLPPGQRDGYTF. The chain couples TRBV18 to TRBJ1-2; 7 bases are a match to TRBD1. Germline V lookup: CDR1 KGHSH, CDR2 LQKENI. The CDR3 consists of 16 residues.

This clone was recorded a few times. The chain combines TRBV10-2 with TRBJ2-7, with D possibly being TRBD1 (5 bases). V was shortened by 6 bases and J by 0 bases, with 18 bases between the two germline ends. The CDR3 is made up of 16 amino acids. From germline, CDR1 is WSHSY and CDR2 SAAADI. CDR3 loop: CASSRDRPILSYEQYF. The DNA of the CDR3 is TGCGCCAGCAGCAGAGACAGACCCATCCTCTCCTACGAGCAGTACTTC.

The chain uses TRBV7-9 and TRBJ1-1; tentatively, D is TRBD1 (5 bases). Germline lookup yields CDR1 SEHNR and CDR2 FQNEAQ (reference sequence). Trimming pared 4 bases from V and 6 bases from J, leaving 12 bases between. The CDR3 extends over 13 amino acids. The DNA for the CDR3 is TGTGCCAGCAGCTGGGGCGGGAAAGCTGAAGCTTTCTTT. Its protein product is CASSWGGKAEAFF.